These T cell receptor beta chains were read from a single sample in a study of blood T cell repertoires in COVID-19. Sequenced by immunoSEQ multiplex PCR; TCRdb stores in-frame clones only, minus some. The data show fewer than 150,000 clones, approximately 85% seen once. Sequenced sample: peripheral blood. The receptor source for this set is a human donor in a cohort sampled during active COVID-19. Each CDR3 is given with its conserved first and last residue. D genes are given only for firm matches. Size is omitted from some rows. Given values are once, few, many or a class for expanded clones.

d_gene	v_gene	abundance	j_gene	CDR3aa	CDR3nt
.	TRBV24-1	.	TRBJ2-3	CATSDRTSTDTQYF	TGTGCCACCAGTGACAGGACTAGCACAGATACGCAGTATTTT
.	TRBV29-1	.	TRBJ2-3	CSVDAVGGTDTQYF	TGCAGCGTTGACGCTGTCGGGGGCACAGATACGCAGTATTTT
.	TRBV14	.	TRBJ2-3	CASSPQNSNTQYF	TGTGCCAGCAGCCCCCAAAACTCGAATACGCAGTATTTT
.	TRBV15	.	TRBJ2-3	CATSSDRRVVVPDTQYF	TGTGCCACCAGCAGTGACCGCAGGGTCGTCGTCCCAGATACGCAGTATTTT
.	TRBV18	.	TRBJ1-2	CASSPYPVDSNYGYTF	TGTGCCAGCTCACCATACCCCGTCGACAGTAACTATGGCTACACCTTC
.	TRBV6-5	once	TRBJ2-1	CASNRAGSSYNEQFF	TGTGCCAGCAACCGGGCGGGAAGCTCCTACAATGAGCAGTTCTTC
TRBD1	TRBV5-1	.	TRBJ1-2	CASSSDRVDGYTF	TGCGCCAGCAGCTCGGACAGGGTCGATGGCTACACCTTC
TRBD1	TRBV27	.	TRBJ2-3	CASSVTGRYTDTQYF	TGTGCCAGCAGTGTGACAGGGAGATACACAGATACGCAGTATTTT
.	TRBV3-1/TRBV3-2	few	TRBJ1-1	CASSQDFRGNTEAFF	TGTGCCAGCAGCCAAGACTTTCGGGGGAACACTGAAGCTTTCTTT
.	TRBV6-5	few	TRBJ1-1	CASRIDRYTEAFF	TGTGCCAGCAGGATAGACAGATACACTGAAGCTTTCTTT
TRBD1	TRBV4-1	.	TRBJ1-1	CASSQKAPQGGEAFF	TGCGCCAGCAGCCAAAAAGCCCCACAGGGGGGGGAAGCTTTCTTT
TRBD1	TRBV30	.	TRBJ1-2	CAWSRQGGNYGYTF	TGTGCCTGGAGTAGGCAGGGGGGTAACTATGGCTACACCTTC
.	TRBV6-2/TRBV6-3	.	TRBJ1-5	CASSSGHSNQPQHF	TGTGCCAGCAGCTCGGGACATAGCAATCAGCCCCAGCATTTT
.	TRBV9	few	TRBJ1-2	CASSDESNYGYTF	TGTGCCAGCAGCGACGAGTCTAACTATGGCTACACCTTC
TRBD2	TRBV7-8	.	TRBJ2-2	CASSIGLDSGELFF	TGTGCCAGCAGCATAGGACTAGACTCCGGGGAGCTGTTTTTT
.	TRBV28	.	TRBJ1-6	CASSLGLNSPLHF	TGTGCCAGCAGTTTAGGGCTAAATTCACCCCTCCACTTT
TRBD2	TRBV7-6	few	TRBJ2-3	CASSLAGGGTSGTDTQYF	TGTGCCAGCAGCTTAGCTGGTGGGGGGACTAGCGGCACAGATACGCAGTATTTT
.	TRBV12-1	few	TRBJ2-5	CASSLWTNLSLETQYF	TGTGCCAGCAGCCTATGGACTAACCTTAGCCTCGAGACCCAGTACTTC
.	TRBV24-1	.	TRBJ2-3	CATSDPTPSSVGTDTQYF	TGTGCCACCAGTGATCCTACGCCCTCTAGTGTCGGTACAGATACGCAGTATTTT
TRBD2	TRBV18	.	TRBJ2-3	CASSPRSGNTDTQYF	TGTGCCAGCTCACCACGTAGCGGGAACACAGATACGCAGTATTTT
TRBD1	TRBV15	.	TRBJ1-2	CATSTDRQGANYGYTF	TGTGCCACCAGCACGGATCGACAGGGGGCTAACTATGGCTACACCTTC
.	TRBV1	.	TRBJ1-6	CTSSQNDSTYNSPLHF	TGCACCAGCAGCCAAAACGACAGTACTTATAATTCACCCCTCCACTTT
TRBD2	TRBV18	.	TRBJ2-1	CASSPRSGGYNEQFF	TGTGCCAGCTCACCAAGAAGCGGGGGTTACAATGAGCAGTTCTTC
TRBD2	TRBV5-1	.	TRBJ2-3	CASSLYGLAGDTDTQYF	TGCGCCAGCAGCTTGTACGGACTAGCGGGTGACACAGATACGCAGTATTTT
TRBD1	TRBV19	.	TRBJ2-2	CASSELTGYTGELFF	TGTGCCAGTAGTGAATTGACAGGGTACACCGGGGAGCTGTTTTTT
TRBD2	TRBV30	.	TRBJ2-2	CAGTRYTGELFF	TGTGCCGGGACTAGATACACCGGGGAGCTGTTTTTT
TRBD2	TRBV9	.	TRBJ2-3	CASSAEGVQTGTSGRRDTQYF	TGTGCCAGCAGCGCAGAGGGTGTACAAACCGGGACTAGCGGGAGGAGAGATACGCAGTATTTT
.	TRBV5-1	.	TRBJ1-2	CASSPLHRLSGYTF	TGCGCCAGCAGCCCACTTCATAGATTAAGTGGCTACACCTTC